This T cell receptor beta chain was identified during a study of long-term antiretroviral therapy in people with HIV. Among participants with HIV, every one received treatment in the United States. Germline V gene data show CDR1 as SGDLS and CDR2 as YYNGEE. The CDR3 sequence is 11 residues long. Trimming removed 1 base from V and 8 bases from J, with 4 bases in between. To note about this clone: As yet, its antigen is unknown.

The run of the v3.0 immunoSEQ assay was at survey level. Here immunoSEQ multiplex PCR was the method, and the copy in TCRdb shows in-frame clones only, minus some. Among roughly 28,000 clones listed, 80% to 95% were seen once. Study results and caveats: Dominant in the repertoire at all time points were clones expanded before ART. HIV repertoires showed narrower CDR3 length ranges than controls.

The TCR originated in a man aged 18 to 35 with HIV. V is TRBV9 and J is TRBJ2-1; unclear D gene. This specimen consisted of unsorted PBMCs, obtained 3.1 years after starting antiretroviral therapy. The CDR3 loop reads CASSVRDEQFF. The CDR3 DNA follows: TGTGCCAGCAGCGTAAGGGATGAGCAGTTCTTC. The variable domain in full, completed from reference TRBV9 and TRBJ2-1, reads DSGVTQTPKHLITATGQRVTLRCSPRSGDLSVYWYQQSLDQGLQFLIQYYNGEERAKGNILERFSAQQFPDLHSELNLSSLELGDSALYFCASSVRDEQFFGPGTRLTVL.